This TCR beta chain is drawn from a study of technical replicates of blood from a handful of donors. Method: immunoSEQ multiplex PCR; TCRdb's copy keeps in-frame clones and lacks some. The sample includes 80,000 to 100,000 clones, around 92% of them seen just once. V was clipped by 2 bases and J by 6 bases; unmatched bases: 9. The V gene's germline CDR1 is SGDLS and CDR2 YYNGEE. The CDR3 loop spans 17 amino acids. The TCR sequence derives from a human donor in good health. Sequencing was performed on T cells isolated from PBMCs. This chain uses TRBV9 with TRBJ2-2; 11 positions match TRBD2. CDR3 sequence: CASSVGSGGAWSGELFF. CDR3 nucleotides: TGTGCCAGCAGCGTTGGTAGCGGGGGGGCTTGGTCCGGGGAGCTGTTTTTT.